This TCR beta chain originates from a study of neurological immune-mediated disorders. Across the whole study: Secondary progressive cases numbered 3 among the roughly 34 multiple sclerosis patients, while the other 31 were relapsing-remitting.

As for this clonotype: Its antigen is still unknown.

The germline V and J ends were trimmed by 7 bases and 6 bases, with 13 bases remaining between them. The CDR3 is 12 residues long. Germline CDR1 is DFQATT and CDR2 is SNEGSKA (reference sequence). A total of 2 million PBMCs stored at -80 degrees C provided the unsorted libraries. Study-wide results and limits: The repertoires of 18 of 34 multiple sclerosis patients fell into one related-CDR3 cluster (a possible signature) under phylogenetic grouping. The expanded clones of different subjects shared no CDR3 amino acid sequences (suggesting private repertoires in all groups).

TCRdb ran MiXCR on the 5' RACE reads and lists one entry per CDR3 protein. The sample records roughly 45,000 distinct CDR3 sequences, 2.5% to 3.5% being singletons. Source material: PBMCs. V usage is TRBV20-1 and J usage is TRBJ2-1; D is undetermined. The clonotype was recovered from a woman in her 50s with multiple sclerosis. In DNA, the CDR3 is TGCAGTGGTCAGTGGCGAAGCAATGAGCAGTTCTTC. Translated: CSGQWRSNEQFF.